Here is one T cell receptor (beta chain) with its context. The sample originates from a study of PD-L1 blockade in urothelial cancer. The CDR3 loop spans 15 amino acids. Per germline, CDR1 MNHNY and CDR2 SVGAGI (reference sequence). The trim removed 6 bases at V and 7 bases at J, leaving 7 bases unmatched. Generated by immunoSEQ multiplex PCR, the TCRdb table keeps only in-frame clones and is missing some. The profile shows 95,000 to 130,000 clones, more than 85% of them singletons. As for time point: peripheral blood 6 weeks after treatment start. The rearrangement joins TRBV6-6 to TRBJ2-1, with 12 bases matching TRBD2. The source of this sequence is a man between 60 and 75 years old with urothelial cancer. Material: PBMCs, obtained around atezolizumab (anti-PD-L1) treatment. The CDR3 sequence is CASSSSGRAQNEQFF. CDR3 DNA sequence: TGTGCCAGCAGCTCTAGCGGGAGGGCCCAAAATGAGCAGTTCTTC.